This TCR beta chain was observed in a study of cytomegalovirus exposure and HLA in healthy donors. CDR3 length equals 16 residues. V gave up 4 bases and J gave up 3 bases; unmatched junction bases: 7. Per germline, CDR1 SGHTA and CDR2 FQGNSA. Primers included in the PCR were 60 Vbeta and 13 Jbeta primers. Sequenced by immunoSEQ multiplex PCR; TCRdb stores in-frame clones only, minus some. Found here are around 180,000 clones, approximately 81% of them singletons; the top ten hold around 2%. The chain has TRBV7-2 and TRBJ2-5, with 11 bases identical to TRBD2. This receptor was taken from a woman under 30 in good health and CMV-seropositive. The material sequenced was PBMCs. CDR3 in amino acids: CASSSPGLAGKETQYF. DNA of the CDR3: TGTGCCAGCAGCTCCCCAGGACTAGCGGGCAAAGAGACCCAGTACTTC. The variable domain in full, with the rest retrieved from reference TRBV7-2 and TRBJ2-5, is GAGVSQSPSNKVTEKGKDVELRCDPISGHTALYWYRQSLGQGLEFLIYFQGNSAPDKSGLPSDRFSAERTGGSVSTLTIQRTQQEDSAVYLCASSSPGLAGKETQYFGPGTRLLVL.